This T cell receptor (beta chain) was identified in a study of blood T cell repertoires in COVID-19. On the study more broadly: From T cells, B-cell-depleted T cells, or PBMCs came the material, which was cDNA or gDNA.

Trimming at V came to 0 bases and at J to 5 bases, leaving 2 bases not matched to a gene. Germline CDR1 MGHRA, CDR2 YSYEKL. The CDR3 spans 15 residues. Using immunoSEQ multiplex PCR, the repertoire was profiled, and TCRdb retains in-frame clones only, with some absent. Among 120,000 to 150,000 clones listed, around 88% were seen once. The sample consisted of peripheral blood. This sequence originates from an older woman with acute or convalescent COVID-19. The chain employs TRBV4-1 and TRBJ2-3; 10 bases agree with TRBD1. CDR3: CASSQDGTGEDTQYF. The CDR3 nucleotides are TGCGCCAGCAGCCAAGATGGGACAGGGGAAGATACGCAGTATTTT.